This record looks at one T cell receptor beta chain sequence and its context. In the authors' workflow: How many nucleated cells were present was estimated from reference gene primer amplification. Clones were sequenced by immunoSEQ multiplex PCR, and TCRdb holds only the in-frame ones, with some missing. The V and J calls and the clone size are those of that table, but D and trimming were determined from the DNA. The table records over 150,000 clones, roughly 85% of them present only once. This sample was included in a study of blood T cell repertoires in COVID-19. On the study more broadly: Some COVID-19 samples were acute and others convalescent; all came from the United States, Italy and Spain. PBMCs, B-cell-depleted T cells, or T cells provided the cDNA or gDNA that made up the material.

The CDR3 is 16 residues long. The germline V and J ends were trimmed by 3 bases and 1 base, with 13 bases remaining between them. Germline assignment: CDR1 LNHDA and CDR2 SQIVND (reference sequence). The rearrangement uses TRBV19 and TRBJ1-5; D is uncertain. The sequence was obtained from a middle-aged man with active or convalescent COVID-19. The source material was peripheral blood. The CDR3 bases are TGTGCCAGTAGTATGGGGAGAGGCCAAAGCAATCAGCCCCAGCATTTT. Encoded protein: CASSMGRGQSNQPQHF.